This T cell receptor (beta chain) was identified in a study of shared clonotypes between healthy human individuals. General study results and limits: Blood alone was sampled, and tissue repertoires likely differ.

Regarding this clone: Its antigen is still unknown.

Recent vaccinations or acute infections were absent in the healthy HIV-negative adult donors. The donor cohort consisted entirely of Caucasian adults residing in Nashville, Tennessee. CDR1 and CDR2 from the germline V gene are SGHRS and YFSETQ. Trimming stripped 3 bases from V and 2 bases from J, with 12 bases between. The CDR3 consists of 14 residues. Genomic DNA per cell subset filled all wells of several immunoSEQ plates. Sequenced by immunoSEQ multiplex PCR; TCRdb stores in-frame clones only, minus some. The data hold around 500,000 clones, with 60% to 85% observed a single time. J is TRBJ2-7 and V is TRBV5-1; D is ambiguous. Sequences were obtained from PBMCs. The receptor was isolated from a woman aged 40 to 50 in good health. Some clones in this sample may be carry-over from other donors' samples. The CDR3 is CASSSGRNTYEQYF. The CDR3 DNA reads TGCGCCAGCAGCTCTGGCAGGAATACCTACGAGCAGTACTTC.